Below, 15 T cell receptor beta chains from the same sample are listed, as sequenced in a study of cytomegalovirus exposure and HLA in healthy donors. PCR primers comprised 60 Vbeta and 13 Jbeta primers. The protocol was immunoSEQ multiplex PCR, while the TCRdb copy is restricted to in-frame clones and leaves out a portion. The sample has 120,000 or so clones, around 80% seen once. Sequencing was performed on PBMCs. The receptors come from a woman between 50 and 59 years old in good health and CMV-seropositive.

J is TRBJ2-7 and V is TRBV27; a possible D gene is TRBD2 (7 bases). The CDR3 contains 15 residues. Trimming took 0 bases from V and 4 from J, leaving 13 bases between them. Germline CDR1 reads MNHEY; CDR2 reads SMNVEV (reference sequence). CDR3 region: CASSLSSGGWYEQYF. CDR3 coding DNA: TGTGCCAGCAGTTTATCTTCGGGGGGCTGGTACGAGCAGTACTTC.

The chain couples TRBV9 to TRBJ2-5; D remains ambiguous. V was clipped by 3 bases and J by 3 bases, with 12 bases between them. Germline-derived CDR1 and CDR2 are SGDLS and YYNGEE. The CDR3 covers 14 residues. This chain's CDR3 is CASSGPQLKETQYF. Written as DNA, the CDR3 is TGTGCCAGCAGCGGCCCACAACTAAAAGAGACCCAGTACTTC.

V is TRBV7-3 and J is TRBJ2-2; 7 bases fit TRBD2. This CDR3 comprises 16 residues. J was trimmed by 6 bases and V by 4 bases; bases with no gene match: 11. Looked up from germline, CDR1 is SGHTA and CDR2 is FQGTGA. The CDR3 region is CASSSLGAGAPGELFF. In DNA form, the CDR3 reads TGTGCCAGCAGCTCTCTCGGCGCGGGAGCCCCCGGGGAGCTGTTTTTT.

Regarding this clone: The same CDR3 can be traced to other DNA sequences in this sample. This chain uses TRBV18 with TRBJ2-7; D ambiguous. The CDR3 sequence is 13 residues long. Trimming pared 0 bases from V and 0 bases from J, leaving 3 bases between. The germline CDR1 and CDR2 sequences are KGHSH and LQKENI. CDR3 in DNA: TGTGCCAGCTCACCACCGAGCTCCTACGAGCAGTACTTC. Its translation: CASSPPSSYEQYF.

This clone appeared a few times. The chain uses TRBV4-1 and TRBJ2-3, with 12 bases lining up with TRBD2. Per the germline V gene, CDR1 is MGHRA and CDR2 is YSYEKL. The V gene end was trimmed by 4 bases and the J gene end by 4 bases; junction bases not matched to a gene: 15. CDR3 length: 19 residues. The CDR3 loop is CASSRGLPLTSGRSDTQYF. The CDR3 nucleotides are TGCGCCAGCAGCCGCGGGCTCCCTCTGACTAGCGGGAGATCAGATACGCAGTATTTT.

This chain links TRBV2 with TRBJ2-1; 7 nucleotides line up with TRBD2. This CDR3 is built from 15 residues. CDR1 is SNHLY, CDR2 FYNNEI, per germline. V gave up 7 bases and J gave up 1 base; unmatched junction bases: 7. The CDR3 region has the DNA TGTGCCAGCATCGGACTGGGGGGGTCCTACAATGAGCAGTTCTTC. Protein: CASIGLGGSYNEQFF.

The chain uses TRBV7-2 and TRBJ1-1, with 7 bases identical to TRBD1. This CDR3 spans 15 amino acids. Germline lookup yields CDR1 SGHTA and CDR2 FQGNSA. V lost 1 base and J lost 5; bases outside the gene matches: 7. The DNA of the CDR3 is TGTGCCAGCAGCTTAGAGAGGCAGGGGGTGACTGAAGCTTTCTTT. It translates to CASSLERQGVTEAFF.

This chain joins TRBV2 and TRBJ1-3; D is unclear. Germline V gene lookup returns CDR1 SNHLY and CDR2 FYNNEI. The CDR3 consists of 15 residues. Deletions cut 5 bases from V and 0 bases from J, with 11 bases between. The CDR3 coding sequence is TGTGCCAGCAGTTACCACGCGGGCTCTGGAAACACCATATATTTT. Its protein is CASSYHAGSGNTIYF.

The sample holds one count of this clone. This chain joins TRBV7-2 and TRBJ1-2, with no clear D. This CDR3 has 14 amino acids. Germline CDR1 is SGHTA and CDR2 is FQGNSA. Trimming removed 5 bases at V and 4 bases at J, with 14 bases between. The CDR3: CASSTYLAGYGYTF. The CDR3 coding sequence is TGTGCCAGCAGCACATACTTAGCCGGCTATGGCTACACCTTC.

This clone was observed a few times. The chain has TRBV18 and TRBJ2-3, with 7 bases identical to TRBD2. V was pared by 2 bases and J by 9 bases, with 11 bases of the junction left unmatched. The germline V gene has CDR1 KGHSH and CDR2 LQKENI. The CDR3 consists of 15 residues. CDR3 sequence reads: CASSPSGGGLETQYF. CDR3 nucleotide sequence: TGTGCCAGCTCACCATCGGGGGGTGGATTGGAAACGCAGTATTTT. Combining the CDR3 with reference TRBV18 and TRBJ2-3 gives the whole variable domain NAGVMQNPRHLVRRRGQEARLRCSPMKGHSHVYWYRQLPEEGLKFMVYLQKENIIDESGMPKERFSAEFPKEGPSILRIQQVVRGDSAAYFCASSPSGGGLETQYFGPGTRLTVL.

This chain links TRBV27 with TRBJ2-7; 10 bases are shared with TRBD1. In germline, CDR1 is MNHEY, CDR2 SMNVEV (reference sequence). The length of the CDR3 is 13 residues. The V segment lost 6 bases and the J segment 6 bases; nucleotides outside the gene matches: 5. This CDR3 reads CASSLDRGREQYF. The CDR3 nucleotides are TGTGCCAGCAGCCTCGACAGGGGGCGCGAGCAGTACTTC.

This clone was counted once. The chain carries TRBV5-4 and TRBJ2-1; 8 bases fit TRBD2. The CDR3 runs 17 residues. Germline trimming cut 1 base from V and 1 base from J; bases unmatched to any gene: 7. The germline V gene has CDR1 SGHNT and CDR2 YYREEE (reference sequence). CDR3 protein: CASSLYSGALSYNEQFF. The CDR3 DNA reads TGTGCCAGCAGCTTGTATAGCGGGGCGTTATCCTACAATGAGCAGTTCTTC.

Only a few counts were recorded for this clone. The rearrangement uses TRBV5-1 and TRBJ1-2; TRBD1 aligns across 12 bases. CDR3 size: 14 residues. V lost 4 bases, J lost 8 bases, and 6 bases stayed unmatched. Germline V gene data show CDR1 as SGHRS and CDR2 as YFSETQ. CDR3 sequence (DNA): TGCGCCAGCAGCGGGGGACAGGGGGCAGAAGGCTACACCTTC. Residues: CASSGGQGAEGYTF.

J is TRBJ2-5 and V is TRBV4-3; no clear D. The CDR3 loop spans 15 amino acids. Between the trimmed V and J ends, which lost 0 bases and 3 bases, there was a span of 11 bases. Germline V gene data show CDR1 as LGHNA and CDR2 as YSLEER. Written as DNA, the CDR3 is TGCGCCAGCAGCCAAGATCGCGGCCTAGAAGAGACCCAGTACTTC. It specifies CASSQDRGLEETQYF.

The chain carries TRBV30 and TRBJ2-7, with 10 bases that match TRBD1. Looked up from germline, CDR1 is GTSNPN and CDR2 is SVGIG (reference sequence). V was clipped by 1 base and J by 3 bases; unmatched bases: 0. This CDR3 is built from 13 residues. The CDR3 coding sequence is TGTGCCTGGAGTGGGGACAGGGGCTACGAGCAGTACTTC. Its translation: CAWSGDRGYEQYF.